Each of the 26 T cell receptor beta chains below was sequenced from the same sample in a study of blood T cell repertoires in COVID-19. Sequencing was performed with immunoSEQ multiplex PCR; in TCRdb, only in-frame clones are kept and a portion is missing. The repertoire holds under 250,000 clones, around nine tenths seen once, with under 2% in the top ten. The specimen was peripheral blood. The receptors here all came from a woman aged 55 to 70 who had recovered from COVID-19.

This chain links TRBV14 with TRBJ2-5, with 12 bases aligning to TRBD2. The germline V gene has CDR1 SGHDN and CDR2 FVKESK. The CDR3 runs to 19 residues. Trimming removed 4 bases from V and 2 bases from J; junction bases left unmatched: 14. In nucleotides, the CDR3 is TGTGCCAGCAGCCGACCAACTAGCGGGGGGACTTACCTACAAGAGACCCAGTACTTC. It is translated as CASSRPTSGGTYLQETQYF.

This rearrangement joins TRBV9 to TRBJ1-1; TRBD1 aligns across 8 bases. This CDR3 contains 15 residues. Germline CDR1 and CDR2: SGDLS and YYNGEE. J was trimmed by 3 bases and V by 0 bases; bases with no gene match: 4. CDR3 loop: CASSVARGQDTEAFF. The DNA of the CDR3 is TGTGCCAGCAGCGTAGCCAGGGGGCAGGACACTGAAGCTTTCTTT.

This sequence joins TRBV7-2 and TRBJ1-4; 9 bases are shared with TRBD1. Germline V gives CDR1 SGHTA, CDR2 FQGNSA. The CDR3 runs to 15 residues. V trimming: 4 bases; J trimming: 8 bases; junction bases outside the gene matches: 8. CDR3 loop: CASSSSGTGQEKLFF. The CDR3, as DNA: TGTGCCAGCAGCTCATCGGGGACAGGGCAAGAAAAACTGTTTTTT.

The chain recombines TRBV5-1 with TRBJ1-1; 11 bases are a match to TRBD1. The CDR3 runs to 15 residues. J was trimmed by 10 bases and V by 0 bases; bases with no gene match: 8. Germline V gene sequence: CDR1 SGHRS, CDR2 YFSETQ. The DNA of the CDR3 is TGCGCCAGCAGCTTGGGGACAGGGGGCGCGGTAAGAGCTTTCTTT. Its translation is CASSLGTGGAVRAFF.

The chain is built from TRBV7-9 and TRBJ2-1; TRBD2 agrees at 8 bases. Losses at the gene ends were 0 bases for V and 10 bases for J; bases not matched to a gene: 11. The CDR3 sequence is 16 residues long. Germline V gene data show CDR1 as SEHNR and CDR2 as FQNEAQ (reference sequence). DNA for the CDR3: TGTGCCAGCAGCTTAGCCCCCCGGACTAGCTCAAAGGAGCAGTTCTTC. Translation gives CASSLAPRTSSKEQFF.

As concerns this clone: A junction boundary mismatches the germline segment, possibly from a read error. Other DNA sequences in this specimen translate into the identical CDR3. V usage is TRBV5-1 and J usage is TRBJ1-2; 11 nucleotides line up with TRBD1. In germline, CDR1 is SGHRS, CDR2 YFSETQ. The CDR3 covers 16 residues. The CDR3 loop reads CASSLEPGQGANGYTF. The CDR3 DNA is TGCGCCAGCAGCTTGGAGCCTGGACAGGGGGCGAATGGTTACACCTTC.

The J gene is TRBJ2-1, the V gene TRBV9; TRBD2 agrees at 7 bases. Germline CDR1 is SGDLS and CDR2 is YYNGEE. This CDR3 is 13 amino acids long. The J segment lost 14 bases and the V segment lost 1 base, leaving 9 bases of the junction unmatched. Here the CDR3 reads CASSVPFGGVEFF. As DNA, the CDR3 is TGTGCCAGCAGCGTACCTTTTGGGGGGGTGGAGTTCTTC. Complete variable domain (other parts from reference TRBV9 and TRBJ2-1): DSGVTQTPKHLITATGQRVTLRCSPRSGDLSVYWYQQSLDQGLQFLIQYYNGEERAKGNILERFSAQQFPDLHSELNLSSLELGDSALYFCASSVPFGGVEFFGPGTRLTVL.

CDR3 sequence (DNA): TGTGCCACCAGTGATTCGGGGGGCGGGAACACTGAAGCTTTCTTT. This encodes CATSDSGGGNTEAFF. The V call is TRBV24-1, the J call TRBJ1-1, with a tentative D call TRBD1 (6 bases). CDR3 length equals 15 residues. Germline V gives CDR1 KGHDR, CDR2 SFDVKD. V was pared by 2 bases and J by 1 base, with 10 bases between.

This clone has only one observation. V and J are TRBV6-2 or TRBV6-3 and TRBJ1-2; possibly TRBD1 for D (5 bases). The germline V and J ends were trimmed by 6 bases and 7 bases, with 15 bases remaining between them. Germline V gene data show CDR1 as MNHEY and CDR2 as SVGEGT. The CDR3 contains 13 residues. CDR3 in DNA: TGTGCCAGCAGCCTCACCGCAGGGCCTGGCTACACCTTC. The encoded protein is CASSLTAGPGYTF.

CDR3 DNA sequence: TGTGCCAGCAGCGCACAGGGTGCGGTGAACACTGAAGCTTTCTTT. Translating gives CASSAQGAVNTEAFF. The chain combines TRBV7-9 with TRBJ1-1; maybe TRBD1 (6 bases). CDR1 is SEHNR and CDR2 is FQNEAQ in the germline V gene (reference sequence). V lost 5 bases and J 0 bases, leaving 13 bases between the germline ends. The CDR3 has 15 residues.

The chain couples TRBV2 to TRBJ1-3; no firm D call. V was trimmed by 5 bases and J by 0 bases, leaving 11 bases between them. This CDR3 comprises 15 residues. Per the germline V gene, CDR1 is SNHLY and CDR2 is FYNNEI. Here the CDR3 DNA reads TGTGCCAGCAGTATCGGGATAAGCTCTGGAAACACCATATATTTT. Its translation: CASSIGISSGNTIYF.

This chain's CDR3 is CAGQGAGNEQFF. The DNA for the CDR3 is TGTGCCGGGCAGGGTGCGGGGAATGAGCAGTTCTTC. The genes are TRBV28 and TRBJ2-1; a weak D match, TRBD2 (6 bases). V was pared by 11 bases and J by 7 bases, with 15 bases between. This CDR3 has 12 amino acids. In germline, CDR1 is MDHEN, CDR2 SYDVKM.

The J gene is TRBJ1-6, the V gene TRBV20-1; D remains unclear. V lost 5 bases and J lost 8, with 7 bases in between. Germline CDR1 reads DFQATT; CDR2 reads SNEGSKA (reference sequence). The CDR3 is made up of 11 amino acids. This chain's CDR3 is CSAHKDSPLHF. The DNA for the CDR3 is TGCAGTGCTCACAAAGATTCACCCCTCCACTTT.

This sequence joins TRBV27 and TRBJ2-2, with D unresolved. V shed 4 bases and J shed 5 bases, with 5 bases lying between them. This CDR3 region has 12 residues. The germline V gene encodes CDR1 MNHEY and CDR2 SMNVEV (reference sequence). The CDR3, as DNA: TGTGCCAGCAGTTACAGTACCGGGGAGCTGTTTTTT. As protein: CASSYSTGELFF.

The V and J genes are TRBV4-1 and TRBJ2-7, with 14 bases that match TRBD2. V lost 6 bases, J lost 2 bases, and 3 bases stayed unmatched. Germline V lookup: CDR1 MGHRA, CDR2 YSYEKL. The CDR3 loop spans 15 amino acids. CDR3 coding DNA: TGCGCCAGCAGTCGGGGACTAGCGGGGGCCTACGAGCAGTACTTC. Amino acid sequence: CASSRGLAGAYEQYF.

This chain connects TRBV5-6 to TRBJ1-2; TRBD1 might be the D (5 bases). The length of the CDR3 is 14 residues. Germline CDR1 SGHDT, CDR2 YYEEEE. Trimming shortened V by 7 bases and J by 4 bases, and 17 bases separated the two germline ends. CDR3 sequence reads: CASREGPGTYGYTF. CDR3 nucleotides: TGTGCCAGCCGGGAGGGGCCGGGGACCTATGGCTACACCTTC.

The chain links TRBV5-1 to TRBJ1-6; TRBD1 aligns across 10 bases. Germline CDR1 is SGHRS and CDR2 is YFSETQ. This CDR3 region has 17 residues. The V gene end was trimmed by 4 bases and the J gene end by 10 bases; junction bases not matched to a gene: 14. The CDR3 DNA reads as TGCGCCAGCAGCCCGATACTGACAGGGGGCCGGGAGTCACCCCTCCACTTT. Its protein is CASSPILTGGRESPLHF.

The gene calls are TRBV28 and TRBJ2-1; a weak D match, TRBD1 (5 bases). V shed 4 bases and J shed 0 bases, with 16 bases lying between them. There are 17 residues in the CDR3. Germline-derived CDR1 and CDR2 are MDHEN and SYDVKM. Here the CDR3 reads CASSYPSQGSSYNEQFF. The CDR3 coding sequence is TGTGCCAGCAGTTATCCATCCCAGGGAAGCTCCTACAATGAGCAGTTCTTC. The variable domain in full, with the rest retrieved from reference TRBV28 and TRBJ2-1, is DVKVTQSSRYLVKRTGEKVFLECVQDMDHENMFWYRQDPGLGLRLIYFSYDVKMKEKGDIPEGYSVSREKKERFSLILESASTNQTSMYLCASSYPSQGSSYNEQFFGPGTRLTVL.

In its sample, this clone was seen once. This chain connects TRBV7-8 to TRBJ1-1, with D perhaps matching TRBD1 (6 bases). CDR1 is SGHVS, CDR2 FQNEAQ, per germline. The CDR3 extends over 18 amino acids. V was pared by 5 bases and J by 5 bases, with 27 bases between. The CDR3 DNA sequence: TGTGCCAGCAGCAAAAATGTCGTGGGGTCAAGGGGGTGGACTGAAGCTTTCTTT. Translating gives CASSKNVVGSRGWTEAFF.

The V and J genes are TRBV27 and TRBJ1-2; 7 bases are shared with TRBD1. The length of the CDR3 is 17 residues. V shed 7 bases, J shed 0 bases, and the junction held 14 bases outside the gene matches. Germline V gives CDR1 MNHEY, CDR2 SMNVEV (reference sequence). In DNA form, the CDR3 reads TGTGCCAGCACCGCTTGGGGACAGCGTATTTCTAACTATGGCTACACCTTC. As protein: CASTAWGQRISNYGYTF.

CDR3: CASTALGTISTDTQYF. DNA of the CDR3: TGTGCCAGCACCGCTCTCGGGACAATTAGCACAGATACGCAGTATTTT. V gene TRBV2 combines with J gene TRBJ2-3; weak D call: TRBD1 (6 bases). The germline V gene has CDR1 SNHLY and CDR2 FYNNEI. Trimming cost V 7 bases and J 0 bases, with 17 bases left between them. There are 16 residues in the CDR3.

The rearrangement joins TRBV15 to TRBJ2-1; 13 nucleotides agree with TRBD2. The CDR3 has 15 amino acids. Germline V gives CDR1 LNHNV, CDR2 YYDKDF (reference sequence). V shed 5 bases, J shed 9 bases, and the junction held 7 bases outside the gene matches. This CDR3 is CATSVTSGGFGEQFF. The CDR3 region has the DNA TGTGCCACCAGCGTGACTAGCGGGGGGTTCGGTGAGCAGTTCTTC.

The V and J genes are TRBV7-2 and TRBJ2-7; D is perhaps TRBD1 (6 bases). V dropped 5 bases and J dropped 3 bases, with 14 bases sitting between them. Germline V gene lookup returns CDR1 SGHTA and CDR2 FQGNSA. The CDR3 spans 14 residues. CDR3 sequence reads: CASSQQGLGYEQYF. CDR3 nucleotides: TGTGCCAGCAGCCAACAGGGATTGGGCTACGAGCAGTACTTC.

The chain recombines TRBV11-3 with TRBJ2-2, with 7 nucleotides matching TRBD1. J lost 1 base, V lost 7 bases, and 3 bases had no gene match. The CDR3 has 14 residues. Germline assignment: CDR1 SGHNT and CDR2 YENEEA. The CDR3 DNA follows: TGTGCCAGCAACAGGGGATTGAACACCGGGGAGCTGTTTTTT. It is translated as CASNRGLNTGELFF.

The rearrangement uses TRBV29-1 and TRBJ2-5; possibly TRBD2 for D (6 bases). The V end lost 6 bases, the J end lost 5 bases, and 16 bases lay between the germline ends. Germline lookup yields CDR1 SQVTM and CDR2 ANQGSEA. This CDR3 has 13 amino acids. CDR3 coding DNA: TGCAGCGTGGTACGTGGAGGGGAGGAGACCCAGTACTTC. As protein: CSVVRGGEETQYF.

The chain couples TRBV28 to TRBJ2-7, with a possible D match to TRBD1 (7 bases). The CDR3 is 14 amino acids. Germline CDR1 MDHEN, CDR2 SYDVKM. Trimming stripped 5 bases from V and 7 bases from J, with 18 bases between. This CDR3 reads CASSKGQGGVEQYF. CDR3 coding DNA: TGTGCCAGCAGTAAGGGCCAGGGGGGTGTAGAGCAGTACTTC.